This T cell receptor (beta chain) was captured by sequencing in a study of blood T cell repertoires in COVID-19. For the study at large: Acute and convalescent COVID-19 specimens originated in the United States, Italy and Spain.

In the study's own analysis: Scientists estimated how many nucleated cells there were by amplifying reference gene primers. Produced via immunoSEQ multiplex PCR; TCRdb's table is partial and in-frame only. That table gives V, J and clone size, and the DNA gave D and trimming. The sample consists of 200,000 or so clones, 80% to 85% of them appearing once. Germline loops: CDR1 SGHTA, CDR2 FQGNSA. The V and J ends lost 6 bases and 2 bases respectively, with 14 bases between them. This CDR3 comprises 15 residues. The sequenced material came from peripheral blood. The source of this sequence is a woman between 25 and 40 years old with acute or convalescent COVID-19. The V call is TRBV7-2, the J call TRBJ1-5; TRBD1 might be the D (6 bases). Here the CDR3 DNA reads TGTGCCAGCAGTTTCACAGGGAGAGGCAATCAGCCCCAGCATTTT. Translation gives CASSFTGRGNQPQHF.